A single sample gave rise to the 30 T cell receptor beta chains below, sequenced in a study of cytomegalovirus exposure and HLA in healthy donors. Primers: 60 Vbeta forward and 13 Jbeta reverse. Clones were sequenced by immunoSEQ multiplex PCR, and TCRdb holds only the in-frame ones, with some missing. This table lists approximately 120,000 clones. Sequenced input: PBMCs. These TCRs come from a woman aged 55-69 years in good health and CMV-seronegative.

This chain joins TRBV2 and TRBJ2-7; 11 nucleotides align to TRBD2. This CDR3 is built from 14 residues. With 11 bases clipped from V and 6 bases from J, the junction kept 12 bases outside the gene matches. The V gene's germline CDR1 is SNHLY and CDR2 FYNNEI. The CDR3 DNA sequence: TGTGCCGACTCTAGCGGGGGGACCCGAGGCGAGCAGTACTTC. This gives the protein CADSSGGTRGEQYF.

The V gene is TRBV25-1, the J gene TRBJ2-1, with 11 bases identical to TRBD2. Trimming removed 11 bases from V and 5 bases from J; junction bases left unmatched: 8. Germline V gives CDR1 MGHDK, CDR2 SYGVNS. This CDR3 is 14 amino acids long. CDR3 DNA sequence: TGTGCCTCTAGAGGGACTAGCGGAGACAATGAGCAGTTCTTC. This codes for CASRGTSGDNEQFF.

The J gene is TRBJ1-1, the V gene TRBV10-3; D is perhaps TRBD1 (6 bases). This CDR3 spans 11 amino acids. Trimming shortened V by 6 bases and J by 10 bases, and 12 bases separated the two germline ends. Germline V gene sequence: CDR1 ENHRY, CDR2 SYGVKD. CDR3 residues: CAIREQGIAFF. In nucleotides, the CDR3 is TGTGCCATCAGGGAACAGGGCATAGCTTTCTTT.

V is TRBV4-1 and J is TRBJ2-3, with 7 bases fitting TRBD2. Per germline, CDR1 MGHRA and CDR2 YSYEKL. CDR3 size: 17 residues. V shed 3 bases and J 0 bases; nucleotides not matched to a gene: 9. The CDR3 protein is CASSQVGLVTSTDTQYF. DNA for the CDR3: TGCGCCAGCAGCCAGGTCGGACTAGTAACGAGCACAGATACGCAGTATTTT.

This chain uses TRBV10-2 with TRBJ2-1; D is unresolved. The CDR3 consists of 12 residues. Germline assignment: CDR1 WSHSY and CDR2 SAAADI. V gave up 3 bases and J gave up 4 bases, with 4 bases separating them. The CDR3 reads CASSDRYNEQFF. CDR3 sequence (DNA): TGCGCCAGCAGTGACAGATACAATGAGCAGTTCTTC.

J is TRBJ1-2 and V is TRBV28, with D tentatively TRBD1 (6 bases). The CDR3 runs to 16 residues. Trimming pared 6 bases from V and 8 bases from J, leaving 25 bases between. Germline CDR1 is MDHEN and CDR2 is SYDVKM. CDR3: CASRKTATGQKKGYTF. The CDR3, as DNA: TGTGCCAGCAGGAAGACGGCGACAGGTCAAAAGAAAGGCTACACCTTC.

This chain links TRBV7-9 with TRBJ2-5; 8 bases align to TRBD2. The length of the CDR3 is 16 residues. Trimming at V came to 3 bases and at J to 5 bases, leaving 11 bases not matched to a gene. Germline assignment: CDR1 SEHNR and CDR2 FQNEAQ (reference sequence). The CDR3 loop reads CASSFPTGGGLETQYF. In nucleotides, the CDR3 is TGTGCCAGCAGCTTTCCAACGGGGGGGGGCCTTGAGACCCAGTACTTC.

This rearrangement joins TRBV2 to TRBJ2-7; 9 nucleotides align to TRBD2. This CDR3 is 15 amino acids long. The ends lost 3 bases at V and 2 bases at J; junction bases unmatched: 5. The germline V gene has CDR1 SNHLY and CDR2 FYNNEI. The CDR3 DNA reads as TGTGCCAGCAGTGATCGGCTAGCGGGAACCTACGAGCAGTACTTC. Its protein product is CASSDRLAGTYEQYF.

CDR3 coding DNA: TGTGCCGTAGGGACAGGGGAAGTTCTTACTGAAGCTTTCTTT. It is translated as CAVGTGEVLTEAFF. The chain joins TRBV19 to TRBJ1-1; 10 bases are shared with TRBD1. The germline gives CDR1 LNHDA, CDR2 SQIVND (reference sequence). The V segment lost 11 bases and the J segment 5 bases; nucleotides outside the gene matches: 11. There are 14 residues in the CDR3.

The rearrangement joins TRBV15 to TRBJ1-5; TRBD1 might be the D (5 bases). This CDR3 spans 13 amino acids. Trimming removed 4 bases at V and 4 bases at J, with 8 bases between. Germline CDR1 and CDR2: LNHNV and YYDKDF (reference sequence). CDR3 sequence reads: CATSIGQNQPQHF. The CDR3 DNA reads TGTGCCACCAGCATCGGACAAAATCAGCCCCAGCATTTT.

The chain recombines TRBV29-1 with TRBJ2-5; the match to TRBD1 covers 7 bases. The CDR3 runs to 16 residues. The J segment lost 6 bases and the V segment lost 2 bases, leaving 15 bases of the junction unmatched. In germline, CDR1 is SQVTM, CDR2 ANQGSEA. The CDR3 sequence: CSVEKIDRARGKTQYF. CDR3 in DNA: TGCAGCGTTGAAAAAATAGACAGGGCTCGAGGGAAGACCCAGTACTTC. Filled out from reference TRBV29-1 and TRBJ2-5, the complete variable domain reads SAVISQKPSRDICQRGTSLTIQCQVDSQVTMMFWYRQQPGQSLTLIATANQGSEATYESGFVIDKFPISRPNLTFSTLTVSNMSPEDSSIYLCSVEKIDRARGKTQYFGPGTRLLVL.

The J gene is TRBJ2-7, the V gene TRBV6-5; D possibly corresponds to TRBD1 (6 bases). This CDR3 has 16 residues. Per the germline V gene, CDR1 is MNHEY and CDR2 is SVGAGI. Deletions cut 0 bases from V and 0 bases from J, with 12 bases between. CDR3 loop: CASSYSKGDSSYEQYF. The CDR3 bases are TGTGCCAGCAGTTACTCGAAGGGGGATAGCTCCTACGAGCAGTACTTC.

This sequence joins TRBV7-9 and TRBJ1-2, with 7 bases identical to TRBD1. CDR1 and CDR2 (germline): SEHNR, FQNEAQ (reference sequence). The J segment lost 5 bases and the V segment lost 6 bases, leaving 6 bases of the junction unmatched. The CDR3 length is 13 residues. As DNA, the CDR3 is TGTGCCAGCAGTACCGGGACAGATTATGGCTACACCTTC. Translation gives CASSTGTDYGYTF.

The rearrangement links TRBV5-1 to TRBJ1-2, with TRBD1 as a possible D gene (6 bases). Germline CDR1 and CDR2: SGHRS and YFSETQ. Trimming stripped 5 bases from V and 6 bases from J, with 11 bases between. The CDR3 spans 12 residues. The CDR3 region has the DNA TGCGCCAGCAGTTTACAGGGTGATGGCTACACCTTC. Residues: CASSLQGDGYTF.

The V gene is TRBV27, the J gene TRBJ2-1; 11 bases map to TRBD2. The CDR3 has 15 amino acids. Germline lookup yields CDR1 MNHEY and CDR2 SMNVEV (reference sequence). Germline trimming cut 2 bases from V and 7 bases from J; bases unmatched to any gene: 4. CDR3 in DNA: TGTGCCAGCAGTTTAGTAGCGGGAGGGCCGAATGAGCAGTTCTTC. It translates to CASSLVAGGPNEQFF.

The CDR3 loop reads CASSPTGISGNTIYF. The CDR3 DNA sequence: TGTGCCAGCAGTCCGACAGGCATCTCTGGAAACACCATATATTTT. The gene calls are TRBV28 and TRBJ1-3, with D possibly TRBD1 on 6 matching bases. The CDR3 has 15 amino acids. V gave up 5 bases and J gave up 0 bases, with 11 bases separating them. Looked up from germline, CDR1 is MDHEN and CDR2 is SYDVKM.

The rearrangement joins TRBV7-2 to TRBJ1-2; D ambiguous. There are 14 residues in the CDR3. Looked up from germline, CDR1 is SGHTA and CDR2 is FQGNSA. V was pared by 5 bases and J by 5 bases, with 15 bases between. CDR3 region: CASSPFQVNYGYTF. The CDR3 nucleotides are TGTGCCAGCAGCCCCTTTCAGGTGAATTATGGCTACACCTTC.

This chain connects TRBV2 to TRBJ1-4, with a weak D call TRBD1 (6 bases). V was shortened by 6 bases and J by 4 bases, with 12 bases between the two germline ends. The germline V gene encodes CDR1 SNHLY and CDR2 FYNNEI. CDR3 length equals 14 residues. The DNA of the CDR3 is TGTGCCAGCAGGACCGGGACATATAATGAAAAACTGTTTTTT. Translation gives CASRTGTYNEKLFF. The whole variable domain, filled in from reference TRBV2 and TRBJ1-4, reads EPEVTQTPSHQVTQMGQEVILRCVPISNHLYFYWYRQILGQKVEFLVSFYNNEISEKSEIFDDQFSVERPDGSNFTLKIRSTKLEDSAMYFCASRTGTYNEKLFFGSGTQLSVL.

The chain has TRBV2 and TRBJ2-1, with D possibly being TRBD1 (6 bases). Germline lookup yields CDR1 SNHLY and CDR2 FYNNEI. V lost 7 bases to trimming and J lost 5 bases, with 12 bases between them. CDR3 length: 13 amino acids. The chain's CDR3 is CASKLDRNNEQFF. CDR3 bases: TGTGCCAGCAAACTAGACAGGAACAATGAGCAGTTCTTC.

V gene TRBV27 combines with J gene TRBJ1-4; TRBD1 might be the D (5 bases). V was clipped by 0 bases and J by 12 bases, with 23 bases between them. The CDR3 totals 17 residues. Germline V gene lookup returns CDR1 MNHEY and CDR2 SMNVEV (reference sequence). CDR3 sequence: CASSLSRPGTATLELFF. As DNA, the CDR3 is TGTGCCAGCAGTTTATCGCGCCCCGGGACTGCTACTTTAGAACTGTTTTTT.

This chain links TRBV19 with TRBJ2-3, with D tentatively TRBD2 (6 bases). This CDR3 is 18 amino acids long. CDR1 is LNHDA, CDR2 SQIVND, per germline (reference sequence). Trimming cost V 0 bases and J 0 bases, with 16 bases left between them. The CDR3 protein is CASSIEGLYWGSTDTQYF. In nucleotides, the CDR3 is TGTGCCAGTAGTATAGAGGGACTTTATTGGGGTAGCACAGATACGCAGTATTTT.

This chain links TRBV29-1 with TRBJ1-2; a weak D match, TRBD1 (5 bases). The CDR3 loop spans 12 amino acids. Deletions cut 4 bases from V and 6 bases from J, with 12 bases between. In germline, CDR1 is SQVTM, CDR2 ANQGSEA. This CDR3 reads CSVVAGPHGYTF. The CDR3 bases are TGCAGCGTTGTCGCAGGGCCCCATGGCTACACCTTC. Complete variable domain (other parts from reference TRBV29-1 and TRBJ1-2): SAVISQKPSRDICQRGTSLTIQCQVDSQVTMMFWYRQQPGQSLTLIATANQGSEATYESGFVIDKFPISRPNLTFSTLTVSNMSPEDSSIYLCSVVAGPHGYTFGSGTRLTVV.

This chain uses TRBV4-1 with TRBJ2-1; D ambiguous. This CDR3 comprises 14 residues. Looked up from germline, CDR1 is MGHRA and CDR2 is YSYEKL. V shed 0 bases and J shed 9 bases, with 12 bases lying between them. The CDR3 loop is CASSQDPTWSEQFF. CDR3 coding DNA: TGCGCCAGCAGCCAAGATCCGACCTGGAGTGAGCAGTTCTTC.

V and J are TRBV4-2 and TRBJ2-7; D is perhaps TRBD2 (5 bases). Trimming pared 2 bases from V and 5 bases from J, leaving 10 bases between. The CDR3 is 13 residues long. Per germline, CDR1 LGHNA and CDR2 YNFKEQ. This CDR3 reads CASSQTFGDEQYF. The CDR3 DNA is TGTGCCAGCAGCCAAACATTCGGGGACGAGCAGTACTTC.

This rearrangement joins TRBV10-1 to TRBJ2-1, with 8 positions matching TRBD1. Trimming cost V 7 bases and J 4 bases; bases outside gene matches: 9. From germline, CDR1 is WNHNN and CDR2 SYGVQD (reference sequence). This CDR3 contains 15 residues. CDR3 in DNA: TGCGCCAGCACCTGGGGGACAGGAGGATACAATGAGCAGTTCTTC. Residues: CASTWGTGGYNEQFF.

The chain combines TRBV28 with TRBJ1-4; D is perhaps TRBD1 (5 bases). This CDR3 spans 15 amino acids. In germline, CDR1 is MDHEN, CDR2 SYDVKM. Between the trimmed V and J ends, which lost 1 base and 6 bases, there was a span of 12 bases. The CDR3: CASSLLSRADEKLFF. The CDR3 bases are TGTGCCAGCAGTTTATTATCCAGGGCCGATGAAAAACTGTTTTTT.

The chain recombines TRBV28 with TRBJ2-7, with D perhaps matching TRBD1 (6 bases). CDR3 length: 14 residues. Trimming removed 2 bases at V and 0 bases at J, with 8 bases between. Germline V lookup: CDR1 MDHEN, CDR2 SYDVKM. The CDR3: CASSLTGNSYEQYF. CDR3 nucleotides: TGTGCCAGCAGTTTAACAGGGAACTCCTACGAGCAGTACTTC.

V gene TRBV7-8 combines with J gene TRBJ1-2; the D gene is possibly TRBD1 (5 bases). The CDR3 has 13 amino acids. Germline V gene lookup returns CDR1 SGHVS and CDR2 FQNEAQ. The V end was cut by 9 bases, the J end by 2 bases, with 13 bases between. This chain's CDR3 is CASGLGGNYGYTF. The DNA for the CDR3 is TGTGCCAGTGGTTTGGGGGGGAACTATGGCTACACCTTC. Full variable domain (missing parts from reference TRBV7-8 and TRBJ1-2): GAGVSQSPRYKVAKRGQDVALRCDPISGHVSLFWYQQALGQGPEFLTYFQNEAQLDKSGLPSDRFFAERPEGSVSTLKIQRTQQEDSAVYLCASGLGGNYGYTFGSGTRLTVV.

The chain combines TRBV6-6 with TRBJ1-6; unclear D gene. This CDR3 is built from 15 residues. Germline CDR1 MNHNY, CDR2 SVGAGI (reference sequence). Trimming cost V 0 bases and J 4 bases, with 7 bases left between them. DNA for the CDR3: TGTGCCAGCAGTTACTCGGCACCTTATAATTCACCCCTCCACTTT. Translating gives CASSYSAPYNSPLHF.

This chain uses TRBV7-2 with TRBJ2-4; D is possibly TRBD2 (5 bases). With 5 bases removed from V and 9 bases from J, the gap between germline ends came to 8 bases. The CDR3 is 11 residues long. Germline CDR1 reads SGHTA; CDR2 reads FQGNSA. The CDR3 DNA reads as TGTGCCAGCAGCCCGGGGAGCATTCAGTACTTC. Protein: CASSPGSIQYF.